The T cell receptor beta chain under discussion was sequenced for a study of OX40 agonist ivuxolimab in advanced cancers. Overall study context: An anti-OX40 (CD134) antibody with agonistic activity, ivuxolimab, was administered to patients. Earlier anti-PD-1, anti-PD-L1 or anti-CTLA-4 therapy was permitted; over 35% had received some.

Notes on this clone: Its antigen is not known.

V was pared by 5 bases and J by 7 bases, with 9 bases between. This CDR3 region has 12 residues. The germline V gene has CDR1 GTSNPN and CDR2 SVGIG (reference sequence). Produced via immunoSEQ multiplex PCR; TCRdb's table is partial and in-frame only. The sample holds 110,000 or so clones, more than 85% seen once. Broader study findings: Antigen specificity remained undetermined for the expanded peripheral T cells. Some of the nonresponding patients also showed low levels of normalized T-cell clonal expansion.

Material: CD4+ or CD8+ T cells sorted from blood, obtained in a trial of the OX40 agonist ivuxolimab. The origin of this receptor is an adult with an advanced solid tumor such as melanoma, head and neck, liver or kidney cancer. This sequence joins TRBV30 and TRBJ1-6; D is perhaps TRBD1 (5 bases). DNA for the CDR3: TGTGCCTGGGGAGGGGCGAATTCACCCCTCCACTTT. This codes for CAWGGANSPLHF.